This T cell receptor beta chain derives from a study of T cell repertoires in cytomegalovirus infection. The overall study: The public TCR beta signatures pointed to both CMV infection and matching HLA type.

V lost 5 bases and J lost 3; bases outside the gene matches: 2. Germline CDR1 and CDR2: DFQATT and SNEGSKA (reference sequence). The length of the CDR3 is 13 residues. For this clonotype: The target antigen is unknown.

The study's findings and limits: Ex vivo responses were dominated by HLA-C-restricted CMV-specific TCR beta clonotypes. Cumulative public TCR beta family frequency identified carriers of CMV plus the relevant HLA.

Each CDR3 protein is one row after TCRdb ran MiXCR on the reads. The sample yields about 260,000 distinct CDR3 sequences, roughly 13% seen once. The sample consisted of PBMCs. This TCR came from a human donor in good health (CMV status not recorded). Some clones in this sample may be carry-over from other donors' samples. This chain links TRBV20-1 with TRBJ2-3; TRBD2 aligns across 10 bases. The CDR3 DNA sequence: TGCAGTGCTCTAGCGGGAGTGACAGATACGCAGTATTTT. This translates into CSALAGVTDTQYF.